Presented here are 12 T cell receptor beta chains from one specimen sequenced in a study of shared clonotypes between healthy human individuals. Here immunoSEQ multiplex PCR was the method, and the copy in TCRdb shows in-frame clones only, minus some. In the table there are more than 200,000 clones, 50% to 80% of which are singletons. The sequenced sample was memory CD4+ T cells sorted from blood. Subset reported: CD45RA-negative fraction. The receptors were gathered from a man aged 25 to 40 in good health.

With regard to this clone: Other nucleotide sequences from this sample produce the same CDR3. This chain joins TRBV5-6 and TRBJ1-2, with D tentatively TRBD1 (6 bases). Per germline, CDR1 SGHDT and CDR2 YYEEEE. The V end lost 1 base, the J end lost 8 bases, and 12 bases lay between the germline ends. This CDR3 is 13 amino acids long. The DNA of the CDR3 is TGTGCCAGCAGCTTGACGGGGGCACGAGGCTACACCTTC. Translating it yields CASSLTGARGYTF. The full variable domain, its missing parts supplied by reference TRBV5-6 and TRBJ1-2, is DAGVTQSPTHLIKTRGQQVTLRCSPKSGHDTVSWYQQALGQGPQFIFQYYEEEERQRGNFPDRFSGHQFPNYSSELNVNALLLGDSALYLCASSLTGARGYTFGSGTRLTVV.

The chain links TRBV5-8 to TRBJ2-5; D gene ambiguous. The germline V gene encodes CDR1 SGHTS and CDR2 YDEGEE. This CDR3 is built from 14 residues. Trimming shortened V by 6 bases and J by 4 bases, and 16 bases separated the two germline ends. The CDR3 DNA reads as TGTGCCAGCACCCGCATGGGGTTGGGAGAGACCCAGTACTTC. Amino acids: CASTRMGLGETQYF.

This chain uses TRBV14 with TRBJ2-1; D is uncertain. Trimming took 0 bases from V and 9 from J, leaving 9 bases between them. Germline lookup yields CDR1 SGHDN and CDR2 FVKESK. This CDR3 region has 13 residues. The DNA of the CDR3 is TGTGCCAGCAGCCAAGATCGGATTGGTGAGCAGTTCTTC. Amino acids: CASSQDRIGEQFF.

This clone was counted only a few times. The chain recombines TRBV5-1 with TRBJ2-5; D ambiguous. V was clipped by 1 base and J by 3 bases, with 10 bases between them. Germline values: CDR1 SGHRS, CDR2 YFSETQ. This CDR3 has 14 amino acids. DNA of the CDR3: TGCGCCAGCAGCTTGTCGTCCGTTAAAGAGACCCAGTACTTC. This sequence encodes CASSLSSVKETQYF.

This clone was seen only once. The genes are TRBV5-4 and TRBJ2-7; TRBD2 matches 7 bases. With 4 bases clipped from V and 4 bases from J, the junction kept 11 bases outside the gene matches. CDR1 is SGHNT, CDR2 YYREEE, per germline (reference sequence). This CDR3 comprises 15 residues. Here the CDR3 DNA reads TGTGCCAGCAGCATAGCGGGTCGCCTGGGATACGAGCAGTACTTC. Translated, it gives CASSIAGRLGYEQYF.

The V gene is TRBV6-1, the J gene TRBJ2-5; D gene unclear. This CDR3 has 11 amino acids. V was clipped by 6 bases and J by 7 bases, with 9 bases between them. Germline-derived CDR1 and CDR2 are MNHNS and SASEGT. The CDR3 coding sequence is TGTGCCAGCAGCACTGGTGGGACCCAGTACTTC. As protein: CASSTGGTQYF.

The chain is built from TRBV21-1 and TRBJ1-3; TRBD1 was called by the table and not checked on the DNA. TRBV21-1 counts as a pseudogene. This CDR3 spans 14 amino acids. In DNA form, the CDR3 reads TGTGCCAGCAGCCTCCGGACAGCTGGAAACACCATATATTTT. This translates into CASSLRTAGNTIYF.

CDR3 DNA sequence: TGTGCCAGCAGCCGGACTGGGGAAAAACTGTTTTTT. Amino acid sequence: CASSRTGEKLFF. This rearrangement joins TRBV7-2 to TRBJ1-4; no clear D. Germline-derived CDR1 and CDR2 are SGHTA and FQGNSA. The CDR3 extends over 12 amino acids. V was pared by 5 bases and J by 8 bases, with 9 bases between. Based on the CDR3 plus reference TRBV7-2 and TRBJ1-4, the full variable domain is GAGVSQSPSNKVTEKGKDVELRCDPISGHTALYWYRQSLGQGLEFLIYFQGNSAPDKSGLPSDRFSAERTGGSVSTLTIQRTQQEDSAVYLCASSRTGEKLFFGSGTQLSVL.

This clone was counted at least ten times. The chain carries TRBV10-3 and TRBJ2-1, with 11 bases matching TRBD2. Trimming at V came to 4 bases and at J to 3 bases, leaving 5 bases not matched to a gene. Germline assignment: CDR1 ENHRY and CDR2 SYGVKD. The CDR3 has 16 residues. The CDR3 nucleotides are TGTGCCATCAGTGGTCACGGGACTAGCGGCTACAATGAGCAGTTCTTC. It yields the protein CAISGHGTSGYNEQFF.

CDR3 in DNA: TGTGCCAGCTGGGGGGGACAGGGGCGGAAGGCGGGCCCCAATGAGCAGTTCTTC. Protein sequence: CASWGGQGRKAGPNEQFF. The chain employs TRBV21-1 and TRBJ2-1; TRBD1, the table's D call, was not compared with the DNA. TRBV21-1 represents a pseudogene. The CDR3 covers 18 residues.

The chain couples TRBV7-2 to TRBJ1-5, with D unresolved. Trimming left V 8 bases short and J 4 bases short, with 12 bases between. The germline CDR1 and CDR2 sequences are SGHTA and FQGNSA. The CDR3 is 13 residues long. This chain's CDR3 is CASGLGFNQPQHF. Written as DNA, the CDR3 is TGTGCCAGCGGATTGGGCTTTAATCAGCCCCAGCATTTT.

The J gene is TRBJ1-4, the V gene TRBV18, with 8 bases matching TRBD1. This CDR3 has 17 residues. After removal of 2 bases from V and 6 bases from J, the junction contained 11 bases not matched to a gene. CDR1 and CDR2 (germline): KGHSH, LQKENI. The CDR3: CASSPSFSGGRDEKLFF. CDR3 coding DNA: TGTGCCAGCTCACCATCGTTTTCAGGGGGCCGTGATGAAAAACTGTTTTTT.